This T cell receptor beta chain is drawn from a study of T cell responses to AZD1222 COVID-19 vaccine. About the study: Doses given second, at about 4 or about 12 weeks, were pooled.

General observations from the study: Females made up more of the donors, who were largely white British, and clonal diversity may have come out too low. Per reports, nearly half of all spike-specific TCRs target regions that are unmutated in variants. Only 5 to 7 AZD1222 recipients tested seropositive at baseline.

The protocol was immunoSEQ multiplex PCR, while the TCRdb copy is restricted to in-frame clones and leaves out a portion. The sample carries fewer than 110,000 clones, 90% to 95% recorded once. Comments on this clone: Antigen: not known.

CDR3 size: 15 residues. Trimming at V came to 6 bases and at J to 4 bases, leaving 8 bases not matched to a gene. Per the germline V gene, CDR1 is MNHNY and CDR2 is SVGAGI (reference sequence). This sample comprised peripheral blood, obtained on day 0 of AZD1222 vaccination. The sequence was collected from an adult in good health. The rearrangement joins TRBV6-6 to TRBJ2-7, with 11 bases lining up with TRBD2. Written as DNA, the CDR3 is TGTGCCAGCAGCTCTAGCGGGGGGCCATCTTACGAGCAGTACTTC. Its protein is CASSSSGGPSYEQYF.